This TCR beta chain was documented in a study of tumor-infiltrating lymphocytes in primary liver carcinoma. Across the whole study: Donors had hepatocellular carcinoma or combined HCC and intrahepatic cholangiocarcinoma. Tumor stage was T1-T3 N0M0, and tumor size was 4.2 to 10 cm across.

The CDR3 consists of 15 residues. Making TCR beta cDNA involved approximately 510 ng total RNA and a constant-region primer. Researchers made the TCR beta libraries by running three nested multiplex PCR rounds with slightly modified ARM-PCR. TRBV1-TRBV30 forward primers and a C-beta reverse primer were used in the first two PCR rounds, which each ran for around 10 cycles. From the multiplex PCR reads, TCRdb called clonotypes with MiXCR, one entry per CDR3 protein. The sample has about 21,000 distinct CDR3 sequences, over 75% seen once. As for this clonotype: What it binds is not known. This is likely a read error, given that the CDR3 carries no conserved phenylalanine or tryptophan at its end.

The approximately 17-34 mg bulk tissue piece was not sorted before simultaneous RNA and DNA extraction. Tumors were each sampled at five separate regions. Broader study findings: Roughly 8-24% of top clones, and no more, occurred in all five tumor regions.

This TCR came from a woman between 25 and 40 years old with primary liver carcinoma and hepatitis B virus infection. This chain uses TRBV12-3 or TRBV12-4 with TRBJ2-1, with TRBD2 matching over 11 bases. The source material was liver tumor tissue from sampling region 1. Subset reported: tumor region T1, superior pole. The CDR3 nucleotides are TGTGCAAGCAGCCCGTCCGGGACTAGCGGACTTGAGCAGTTCTTA. Its translation: CASSPSGTSGLEQFL.